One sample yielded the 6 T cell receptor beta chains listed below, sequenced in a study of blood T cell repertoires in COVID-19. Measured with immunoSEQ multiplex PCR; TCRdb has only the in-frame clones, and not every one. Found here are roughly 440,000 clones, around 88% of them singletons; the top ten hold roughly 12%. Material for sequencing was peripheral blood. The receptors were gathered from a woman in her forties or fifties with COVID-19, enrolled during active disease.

The CDR3 DNA follows: TGTGCCACTCCTCGGGAGGGGGGTCTCTATGGCTACACCTTC. Amino acid sequence: CATPREGGLYGYTF. The chain joins TRBV6-5 to TRBJ1-2; D may be TRBD1 (6 bases). CDR1 and CDR2 from the germline V gene are MNHEY and SVGAGI. V was pared by 10 bases and J by 4 bases, with 19 bases between. CDR3 length equals 14 residues.

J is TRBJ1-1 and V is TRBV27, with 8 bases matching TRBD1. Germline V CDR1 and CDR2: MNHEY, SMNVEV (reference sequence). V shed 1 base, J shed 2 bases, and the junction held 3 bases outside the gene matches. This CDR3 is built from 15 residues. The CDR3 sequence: CASSLLGTGNTEAFF. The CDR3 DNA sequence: TGTGCCAGCAGTTTATTAGGGACAGGTAACACTGAAGCTTTCTTT.

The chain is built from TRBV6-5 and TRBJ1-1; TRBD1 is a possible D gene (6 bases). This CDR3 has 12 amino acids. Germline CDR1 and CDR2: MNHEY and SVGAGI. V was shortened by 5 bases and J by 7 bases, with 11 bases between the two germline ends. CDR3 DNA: TGTGCCAGCAGTAGTCGGACAGTTGAAGCTTTCTTT. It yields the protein CASSSRTVEAFF.

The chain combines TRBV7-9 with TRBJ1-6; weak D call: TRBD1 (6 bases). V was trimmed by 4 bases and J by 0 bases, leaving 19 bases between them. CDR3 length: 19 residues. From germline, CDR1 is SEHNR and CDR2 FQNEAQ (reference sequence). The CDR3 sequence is CASSSRTDSPSSYNSPLHF. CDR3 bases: TGTGCCAGCAGCTCCAGGACGGACAGCCCGAGCTCCTATAATTCACCCCTCCACTTT.

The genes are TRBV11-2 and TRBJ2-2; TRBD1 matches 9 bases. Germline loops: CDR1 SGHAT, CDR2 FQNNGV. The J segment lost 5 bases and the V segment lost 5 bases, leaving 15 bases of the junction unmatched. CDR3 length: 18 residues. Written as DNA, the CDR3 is TGTGCCAGCAGCCTACGGACAGGGGCTGCCGGAGGGACCGGGGAGCTGTTTTTT. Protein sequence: CASSLRTGAAGGTGELFF.

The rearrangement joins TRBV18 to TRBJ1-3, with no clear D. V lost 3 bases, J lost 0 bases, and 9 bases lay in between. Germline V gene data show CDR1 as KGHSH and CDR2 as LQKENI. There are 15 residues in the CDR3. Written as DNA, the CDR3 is TGTGCCAGCTCACCCTCCGCGAGCTCTGGAAACACCATATATTTT. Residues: CASSPSASSGNTIYF.